The next 22 T cell receptor beta chains were all read from a single sample in a study of blood T cell repertoires in COVID-19. Measured with immunoSEQ multiplex PCR; TCRdb has only the in-frame clones, and not every one. The sample carries more than 120,000 clones, roughly 89% recorded once. The sample comprised peripheral blood. The receptors come from a human donor in a cohort sampled during active COVID-19.

The chain carries TRBV18 and TRBJ2-5; 8 bases are a match to TRBD2. V was pared by 0 bases and J by 3 bases, with 12 bases of the junction left unmatched. The CDR3 has 18 amino acids. Germline V gene data show CDR1 as KGHSH and CDR2 as LQKENI. As DNA, the CDR3 is TGTGCCAGCTCACCACCGTCACGGGGGGGCCTAAAGGAAGAGACCCAGTACTTC. Encoded protein: CASSPPSRGGLKEETQYF.

V gene TRBV28 combines with J gene TRBJ1-3; tentatively, D is TRBD1 (5 bases). The germline V and J ends were trimmed by 4 bases and 9 bases, with 13 bases remaining between them. The germline gives CDR1 MDHEN, CDR2 SYDVKM. The CDR3 runs to 13 residues. The CDR3 is CASSSGPGGTIYF. CDR3 bases: TGTGCCAGCAGTTCGGGACCGGGGGGCACCATATATTTT.

This chain joins TRBV2 and TRBJ2-4; 9 bases line up with TRBD1. This CDR3 contains 12 residues. V shed 3 bases, J shed 15 bases, and the junction held 6 bases outside the gene matches. Germline V gene sequence: CDR1 SNHLY, CDR2 FYNNEI. The CDR3 region has the DNA TGTGCCAGCAGTGATGGGACAGGGAAGGTGTACTTC. It codes for CASSDGTGKVYF.

V gene TRBV18 combines with J gene TRBJ1-1; D unresolved. The ends were cut back, 5 bases at V and 4 bases at J, with 14 bases in the middle. Germline CDR1 KGHSH, CDR2 LQKENI. The CDR3 has 14 amino acids. CDR3 sequence: CASSSLYEGTEAFF. The CDR3 DNA is TGTGCCAGCTCATCCCTTTATGAGGGCACTGAAGCTTTCTTT.

This clone was observed a few times. V and J are TRBV7-8 and TRBJ1-5, with 9 bases aligning to TRBD1. Germline V lookup: CDR1 SGHVS, CDR2 FQNEAQ. CDR3 length: 16 amino acids. The trim removed 5 bases at V and 1 base at J, leaving 6 bases unmatched. CDR3 protein: CASSITGGRSNQPQHF. CDR3 bases: TGTGCCAGCAGCATCACAGGGGGCAGGAGCAATCAGCCCCAGCATTTT.

This rearrangement joins TRBV5-1 to TRBJ2-1, with 7 bases that match TRBD2. The CDR3 covers 16 residues. J gave up 8 bases and V 0 bases, and 11 bases lay outside the gene matches. The germline gives CDR1 SGHRS, CDR2 YFSETQ. CDR3 nucleotides: TGCGCCAGCAGCTTGGGGGTAGGGCGGGGGATCCATGAGCAGTTCTTC. This translates into CASSLGVGRGIHEQFF.

V is TRBV7-2 and J is TRBJ2-7; 11 bases fit TRBD1. The CDR3 contains 14 residues. Trimming took 5 bases from V and 4 from J; bases not matched to a gene: 4. Germline-derived CDR1 and CDR2 are SGHTA and FQGNSA. CDR3 loop: CASSPDRGRYEQYF. CDR3 coding DNA: TGTGCCAGCAGCCCGGACAGGGGGCGTTACGAGCAGTACTTC.

V and J are TRBV7-9 and TRBJ1-6; D perhaps matches TRBD1 (5 bases). Germline V gene sequence: CDR1 SEHNR, CDR2 FQNEAQ (reference sequence). V gave up 8 bases and J gave up 9 bases, with 17 bases separating them. CDR3 length: 14 residues. CDR3 coding DNA: TGTGCCAGCGCCGGGGAGGGGACTTTTTCACCCCTCCACTTT. Protein sequence: CASAGEGTFSPLHF.

As for this clone: The CDR3 ends on some other residue instead of the conserved phenylalanine or tryptophan, so this is likely a read error. No DNA is shown, since the ends of the CDR3 on it are uncertain; the CDR3 is the one TCRdb lists. The genes are TRBV5-1 and TRBJ2-3; TRBD1, the table's D call, was not compared with the DNA. The CDR3 contains 14 residues when both ends are counted. Germline V gives CDR1 SGHRS, CDR2 YFSETQ. CDR3 sequence reads: CASSPAGWGTGVPR.

A single count supports this clone. This chain connects TRBV5-1 to TRBJ1-3; D possibly corresponds to TRBD1 (5 bases). This CDR3 is 15 amino acids long. Per the germline V gene, CDR1 is SGHRS and CDR2 is YFSETQ. Trimming took off 1 base at V and 0 bases at J, with 8 bases between the two ends. The DNA of the CDR3 is TGCGCCAGCAGCTTGTTTCAGGGCTCTGGAAACACCATATATTTT. Translation gives CASSLFQGSGNTIYF. Drawing the rest from reference TRBV5-1 and TRBJ1-3, the complete variable domain is KAGVTQTPRYLIKTRGQQVTLSCSPISGHRSVSWYQQTPGQGLQFLFEYFSETQRNKGNFPGRFSGRQFSNSRSEMNVSTLELGDSALYLCASSLFQGSGNTIYFGEGSWLTVV.

V and J are TRBV12-3 or TRBV12-4 and TRBJ1-1; no clear D. Trimming removed 7 bases from V and 4 bases from J, with 13 bases in between. CDR3 length: 13 amino acids. CDR3 protein: CASTPGRITEAFF. The CDR3, as DNA: TGTGCCAGCACCCCAGGCAGGATCACTGAAGCTTTCTTT.

The CDR3 DNA reads TGTGCCAGTAGTACTTCGGGACAGGGAATGGCTGGAAACACCATATATTTT. Translation: CASSTSGQGMAGNTIYF. The chain is built from TRBV19 and TRBJ1-3; 9 positions match TRBD1. The junction had 9 bases not matched to a gene; V was cut back by 4 bases and J by 2 bases. The CDR3 contains 17 residues. Looked up from germline, CDR1 is LNHDA and CDR2 is SQIVND (reference sequence).

In this sample, this clone turned up a few times. The chain has TRBV9 and TRBJ1-2; 7 positions match TRBD1. CDR1 and CDR2 from the germline V gene are SGDLS and YYNGEE. The CDR3 length is 15 residues. With 3 bases clipped from V and 8 bases from J, the junction kept 13 bases outside the gene matches. CDR3 loop: CASSAGAHTGDGYTF. The CDR3 DNA reads TGTGCCAGCAGCGCAGGGGCCCACACAGGGGACGGCTACACCTTC. Full variable domain (remainder filled in from reference TRBV9 and TRBJ1-2): DSGVTQTPKHLITATGQRVTLRCSPRSGDLSVYWYQQSLDQGLQFLIQYYNGEERAKGNILERFSAQQFPDLHSELNLSSLELGDSALYFCASSAGAHTGDGYTFGSGTRLTVV.

The chain joins TRBV27 to TRBJ1-1, with D unresolved. This CDR3 is 18 amino acids long. Germline V gene sequence: CDR1 MNHEY, CDR2 SMNVEV (reference sequence). V lost 5 bases and J 4 bases, leaving 26 bases between the germline ends. The CDR3 region is CASSVLAHGDAKSTEAFF. Here the CDR3 DNA reads TGTGCCAGCAGTGTCTTGGCCCATGGAGATGCAAAGTCCACTGAAGCTTTCTTT.

The gene calls are TRBV5-1 and TRBJ1-1; D might be TRBD1 (5 bases). The CDR3 loop spans 16 amino acids. Germline V gives CDR1 SGHRS, CDR2 YFSETQ. Trimming left V 0 bases short and J 5 bases short, with 17 bases between. CDR3 DNA sequence: TGCGCCAGCAGCTTGGATGGGGCCACCGGGAGGACTGAAGCTTTCTTT. Amino acid sequence: CASSLDGATGRTEAFF.

This chain joins TRBV24-1 and TRBJ1-5, with 7 bases identical to TRBD1. The CDR3 is made up of 14 amino acids. Germline lookup yields CDR1 KGHDR and CDR2 SFDVKD. After removal of 4 bases from V and 6 bases from J, the junction contained 5 bases not matched to a gene. The CDR3 nucleotides read TGTGCCACCAGTGACAGGGGGTCCGGTCAGCCCCAGCATTTT. Its protein is CATSDRGSGQPQHF.

This sequence joins TRBV7-2 and TRBJ1-2, with TRBD1 matching 9 bases. The CDR3 sequence is 14 residues long. Germline V CDR1 and CDR2: SGHTA, FQGNSA. Losses at the gene ends were 5 bases for V and 8 bases for J; bases not matched to a gene: 9. In DNA form, the CDR3 reads TGTGCCAGCAGCCCGCCGGGACAGGGACGCGGCTACACCTTC. It translates to CASSPPGQGRGYTF.

This sequence joins TRBV4-2 and TRBJ1-1, with unresolved D. CDR1 is LGHNA and CDR2 is YNFKEQ in the germline V gene. Trimming shortened V by 1 base and J by 4 bases, and 10 bases separated the two germline ends. The CDR3 is 14 amino acids. CDR3 in amino acids: CASSQVGRSTEAFF. The CDR3, as DNA: TGTGCCAGCAGCCAAGTTGGCAGAAGCACTGAAGCTTTCTTT.

This chain joins TRBV6-1 and TRBJ1-5; D is unclear. CDR1 and CDR2 from the germline V gene are MNHNS and SASEGT. The V end lost 2 bases, the J end lost 5 bases, and 10 bases lay between the germline ends. The length of the CDR3 is 14 residues. The CDR3 here is CASSESENDQPQHF. The CDR3 nucleotides are TGTGCCAGCAGTGAATCCGAGAACGATCAGCCCCAGCATTTT.

V and J are TRBV9 and TRBJ1-2, with no clear D. Germline V gives CDR1 SGDLS, CDR2 YYNGEE. The V end was cut by 3 bases, the J end by 6 bases, with 18 bases between. This CDR3 spans 15 amino acids. The CDR3 reads CASSAREGSLDGYTF. The DNA of the CDR3 is TGTGCCAGCAGCGCCCGGGAAGGGAGTCTTGATGGCTACACCTTC.

J is TRBJ1-4 and V is TRBV7-9; D unclear. Germline CDR1 is SEHNR and CDR2 is FQNEAQ (reference sequence). V was clipped by 5 bases and J by 12 bases, with 13 bases between them. The CDR3 runs 12 residues. As DNA, the CDR3 is TGTGCCAGCAGCACTGCACTAGGAGAACTGTTTTTT. It yields the protein CASSTALGELFF.

This clone appeared once. This sequence joins TRBV11-3 and TRBJ2-7; D is perhaps TRBD2 (6 bases). The CDR3 runs to 19 residues. Per germline, CDR1 SGHNT and CDR2 YENEEA. V gave up 1 base and J gave up 0 bases, with 22 bases separating them. CDR3 in DNA: TGTGCCAGCAGCTTAGTGGTAAATCTCGGGGCGGGGAGCTCCTACGAGCAGTACTTC. This translates into CASSLVVNLGAGSSYEQYF.